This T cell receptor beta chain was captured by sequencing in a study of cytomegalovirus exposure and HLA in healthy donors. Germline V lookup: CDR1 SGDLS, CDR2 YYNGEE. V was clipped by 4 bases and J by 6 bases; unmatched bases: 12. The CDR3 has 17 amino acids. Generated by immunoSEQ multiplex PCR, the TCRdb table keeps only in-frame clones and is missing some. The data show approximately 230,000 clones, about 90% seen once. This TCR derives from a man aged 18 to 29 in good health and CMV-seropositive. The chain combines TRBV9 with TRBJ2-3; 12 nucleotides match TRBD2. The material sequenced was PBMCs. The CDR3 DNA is TGTGCCAGCAGCCCAGAGGTGGCTAGCGGGAGGGGGGATACGCAGTATTTT. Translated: CASSPEVASGRGDTQYF.